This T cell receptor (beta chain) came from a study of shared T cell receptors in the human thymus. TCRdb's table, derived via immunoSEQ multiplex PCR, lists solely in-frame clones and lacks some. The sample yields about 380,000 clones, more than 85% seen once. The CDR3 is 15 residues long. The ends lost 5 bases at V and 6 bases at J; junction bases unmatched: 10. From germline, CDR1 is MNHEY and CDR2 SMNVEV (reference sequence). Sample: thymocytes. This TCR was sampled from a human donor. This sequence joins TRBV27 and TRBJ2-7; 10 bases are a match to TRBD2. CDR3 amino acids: CASSPIAGGCSEQYF. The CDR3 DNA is TGTGCCAGCAGTCCAATAGCGGGAGGTTGTAGCGAGCAGTACTTC.